A selection of T cell receptor beta chains follows, all from one sample in a study of blood T cell repertoires in COVID-19. Sequencing used immunoSEQ multiplex PCR; TCRdb keeps in-frame clones, though not all of them. The repertoire holds roughly 120,000 clones, with about 79% as singletons. Input material: peripheral blood. These TCRs come from a woman of 80 years or more with active or convalescent COVID-19. CDR3s include the opening cysteine and the closing phenylalanine or tryptophan. A D gene is named only where the DNA matches it firmly. Part of the rows lack a size; the others show once, few, many or a class for expanded clones.

TRBV3-1/TRBV3-2,TRBD1,TRBJ2-4,13,NA,TGTGCCAGCAGCCAAGTTGGCGGACAGGGTCAGTACTTC,CASSQVGGQGQYF
TRBV9,TRBD1,TRBJ1-2,13,once,TGTGCCAGCAGTAACAGGGGAGCTTATGGCTACACCTTC,CASSNRGAYGYTF
TRBV6-5,NA,TRBJ1-1,14,NA,TGTGCCAGCAGCCGTACCAGGGCGAACACTGAAGCTTTCTTT,CASSRTRANTEAFF
TRBV25-1,TRBD1,TRBJ2-3,14,NA,TGTGCCAGCAGTGCTTGGGGACAGCGAGATACGCAGTATTTT,CASSAWGQRDTQYF
TRBV9,NA,TRBJ1-1,15,NA,TGTGCCAGCAGCGCACAGGTAACCTTGAACACTGAAGCTTTCTTT,CASSAQVTLNTEAFF
TRBV24-1,NA,TRBJ2-3,15,NA,TGTGCCACCAGTCTGGGGGGAAGGAGCACAGATACGCAGTATTTT,CATSLGGRSTDTQYF
TRBV5-8,TRBD1,TRBJ2-3,15,few,TGTGCCAGCAGCTTACAGGGGACGGCCTCAGATACGCAGTATTTT,CASSLQGTASDTQYF
TRBV7-3,TRBD1,TRBJ2-1,15,NA,TGTGCCAGCAGCTACAGGCAGGGGGCGGTCAATGAGCAGTTCTTC,CASSYRQGAVNEQFF
TRBV7-8,NA,TRBJ1-1,15,NA,TGTGCCAGCAGCTTAGAAGGACAGCTGAACACTGAAGCTTTCTTT,CASSLEGQLNTEAFF
TRBV5-6,NA,TRBJ2-1,16,once,TGTGCCAGCAGCTTGTTCTGGACACCTTCCTACAATGAGCAGTTCTTC,CASSLFWTPSYNEQFF
TRBV25-1,NA,TRBJ2-2,13,few,TGTGCCAGCAAGGCAGGGATCGCCGGGGAGCTGTTTTTT,CASKAGIAGELFF
TRBV27,TRBD2,TRBJ2-7,14,NA,TGTGCCAGCCGCCGGACTAGCGGGAGCGTCGAGCAGTACTTC,CASRRTSGSVEQYF
TRBV6-4,TRBD2,TRBJ2-3,15,NA,TGTGCCAGCAGTTCCTCCTTTAGCGGGTGGGATACGCAGTATTTT,CASSSSFSGWDTQYF
TRBV11-2,NA,TRBJ2-6,18,NA,TGTGCCAGCAGTCGGGCCGGGACATCTACCTCTGGGGCCAACGTCCTGACTTTC,CASSRAGTSTSGANVLTF
TRBV18,NA,TRBJ1-1,15,few,TGTGCCAGCTCACCAACGAGGGCTCCGAACACTGAAGCTTTCTTT,CASSPTRAPNTEAFF
TRBV11-3,TRBD2,TRBJ2-3,13,NA,TGTGCCAGCAGCCACCGCGGGGGGGATACGCAGTATTTT,CASSHRGGDTQYF
TRBV6-6,NA,TRBJ1-1,14,NA,TGTGCCAGCAGTTACCAGGACAGTAACACTGAAGCTTTCTTT,CASSYQDSNTEAFF
TRBV28,NA,TRBJ2-7,16,NA,TGTGCCAGCAGTTCCCCCGGAGGCCGGACGAGCCACGAGCAGTACTTC,CASSSPGGRTSHEQYF
TRBV30,NA,TRBJ1-2,12,NA,TGTGCCTGGAGTTTGCAGGGCTATGGCTACACCTTC,CAWSLQGYGYTF
TRBV9,TRBD2,TRBJ2-1,18,NA,TGTGCCAGCAGCGTAGAGGGACTAGCGGGAGGGTCCTACAATGAGCAGTTCTTC,CASSVEGLAGGSYNEQFF
TRBV28,TRBD1,TRBJ1-5,15,NA,TGTGCCGGCAGGCGTCGTGGACAGGGCAATCAGCCCCAGCATTTT,CAGRRRGQGNQPQHF
TRBV14,TRBD1,TRBJ1-2,16,NA,TGTGCCAGCAGCCAAGGGACAGGCTCTCGGGACTATGGCTACACCTTC,CASSQGTGSRDYGYTF
TRBV6-1,NA,TRBJ2-1,15,NA,TGTGCCAGCAGTGAAAGTCAGGGTCCCTACAATGAGCAGTTCTTC,CASSESQGPYNEQFF
TRBV5-1,TRBD2,TRBJ2-3,16,NA,TGCGCCAGCAGCTTGTTAGGGACTAGCGACACAGATACGCAGTATTTT,CASSLLGTSDTDTQYF
TRBV6-5,NA,TRBJ2-7,15,NA,TGTGCCAGCAGTTCTACAGGGACCTGGGCCTACGAGCAGTACTTC,CASSSTGTWAYEQYF
TRBV9,NA,TRBJ1-2,11,NA,TGTGCCAGCAGCTCATCCTATGGCTACACCTTC,CASSSSYGYTF
TRBV28,TRBD1,TRBJ1-2,15,NA,TGTGCCAGCGTAAACAGGGGGCGCATCGACTATGGCTACACCTTC,CASVNRGRIDYGYTF
TRBV19,NA,TRBJ2-4,16,NA,TGTGCCAGTAGTATCGGGGTTCAGGTCGGGAAAAACATTCAGTACTTC,CASSIGVQVGKNIQYF
TRBV27,NA,TRBJ2-7,14,NA,TGTGCCAGCAGCACCCGGGGTTACTCCTACGAGCAGTACTTC,CASSTRGYSYEQYF
TRBV28,TRBD1,TRBJ1-2,15,NA,TGTGCCAGCAGTTCTCCGACAGGGGGCAACTATGGCTACACCTTC,CASSSPTGGNYGYTF
TRBV5-1,NA,TRBJ2-3,16,NA,TGCGCCAGCAGCCCGACGGGCGGGGGCGGCACAGATACGCAGTATTTT,CASSPTGGGGTDTQYF
TRBV9,NA,TRBJ1-3,12,few,TGTGCCAGCAGCGAGCCAGGAAACACCATATATTTT,CASSEPGNTIYF
TRBV7-9,NA,TRBJ1-3,15,few,TGTGCCAGCTCGATGCAATCGGGCTCTGGAAACACCATATATTTT,CASSMQSGSGNTIYF
TRBV19,NA,TRBJ1-4,14,NA,TGTGCCAGTATGCGTACAGGCGGTTTTGAAAAACTGTTTTTT,CASMRTGGFEKLFF
TRBV29-1,TRBD1,TRBJ2-4,15,few,TGCAGCGTTGGACAGGGGGTTCTAGCCAAAAACATTCAGTACTTC,CSVGQGVLAKNIQYF
TRBV7-2,TRBD1,TRBJ1-2,16,NA,TGTGCCAGCAGCCGGGAGGGGGCAGGATTTAACTATGGCTACACCTTC,CASSREGAGFNYGYTF
TRBV2,NA,TRBJ2-1,11,few,TGTGCCAGCCTAGTGTACAATGAGCAGTTCTTC,CASLVYNEQFF
TRBV7-8,NA,TRBJ2-5,14,NA,TGTGCCAGCAGCTTACGACTAGTGCAAGAGACCCAGTACTTC,CASSLRLVQETQYF
TRBV29-1,NA,TRBJ2-3,13,NA,TGCAGCGTTGATGGGGCTGTAACAGATACGCAGTATTTT,CSVDGAVTDTQYF
TRBV5-1,TRBD2,TRBJ2-3,16,once,TGCGCCAGCAGCTTGGGTCCGCTAGCGGGAGGTAATACGCAGTATTTT,CASSLGPLAGGNTQYF
TRBV2,NA,TRBJ2-7,13,NA,TGTGCCAGCAGTGTACGAGGGAACTACGAGCAGTACTTC,CASSVRGNYEQYF
TRBV5-1,TRBD1,TRBJ2-7,14,NA,TGCGCCAGCAGTGGGGGACAGGGGGCCTACGAGCAGTACTTC,CASSGGQGAYEQYF
TRBV24-1,TRBD2,TRBJ2-3,16,NA,TGTGCCACCAGTGATCAAAGGACTAGCGGCACAGATACGCAGTATTTT,CATSDQRTSGTDTQYF
TRBV11-3,NA,TRBJ2-3,15,NA,TGTGCCAGCAGCCCAGGGGCAGGGGGCACAGATACGCAGTATTTT,CASSPGAGGTDTQYF
TRBV6-5,TRBD2,TRBJ2-5,15,NA,TGTGCCAGCAGTTACTCTTCTAGCGGGTATGAGACCCAGTACTTC,CASSYSSSGYETQYF
TRBV15,TRBD2,TRBJ2-4,16,NA,TGTGCCACCAGCAGAGAGGCTAGCGGGACCCTTGACATTCAGTACTTC,CATSREASGTLDIQYF
TRBV2,NA,TRBJ1-6,15,NA,TGTGCCAGCAGTGAGTTGGGAGCCTATAATTCACCCCTCCACTTT,CASSELGAYNSPLHF
TRBV19,NA,TRBJ1-1,15,NA,TGTGCCAGTGGGAGGCAGGGTGTTTTGTACACTGAAGCTTTCTTT,CASGRQGVLYTEAFF
TRBV4-2,NA,TRBJ2-3,15,NA,TGTGCCAGCAGCCAAGATCGCTCAGGCACAGATACGCAGTATTTT,CASSQDRSGTDTQYF
TRBV5-4,TRBD1,TRBJ1-6,15,NA,TGTGCCAGCAGCTTGGACAGGGGGCAAAATTCACCCCTCCACTTT,CASSLDRGQNSPLHF
TRBV6-5,NA,TRBJ1-6,14,few,TGTGCCAGCAGTTATGGTCAGTATAATTCACCCCTCCACTTT,CASSYGQYNSPLHF
TRBV5-1,NA,TRBJ2-7,12,NA,TGCGCCAGCAGCTTGCAGTCCTACGAGCAGTACTTC,CASSLQSYEQYF
TRBV5-1,TRBD2,TRBJ2-1,17,few,TGCGCCAGCAGCCCCCGACTAGCGGGAGCGGTATACAATGAGCAGTTCTTC,CASSPRLAGAVYNEQFF
TRBV29-1,NA,TRBJ2-1,14,NA,TGCAGCGTTGAGGGTCTAGCTTCCTACAATGAGCAGTTCTTC,CSVEGLASYNEQFF
TRBV7-8,TRBD2,TRBJ2-7,16,NA,TGTGCCAGCAGCCCCGGACTAGCGGGAGGTATCTACGAGCAGTACTTC,CASSPGLAGGIYEQYF